This entry concerns a single TCR beta chain. This clonotype turned up a few times. Its antigen has not been determined. No base-level quality is on record; no much larger clone is a single base apart. The 39 donors, aged about 6 to 95 years, were systemically healthy Caucasian individuals from Russia. Each donor gave 9.5 to 10 milliliters of peripheral blood, drawn into EDTA-treated Vacutainer tubes. Ficoll-Paque density-gradient centrifugation was used to isolate PBMCs, with at least 6 million per sample. Trizol reagent was used to extract total RNA from the PBMCs, yielding at least 5.5 micrograms per sample. For every donor, an aliquot of PBMCs went through flow cytometry to measure the percentages of naive CD45RAhigh/CD27high T cells. This record belongs to a study of blood T cells in healthy people across ages (dated by TCRdb to the mid-2010s). As for the study more broadly: In model experiments, template switching captured about one uniquely barcoded TCR beta cDNA molecule for every two T cells. Using deep sequencing normalized with unique cDNA molecular identifiers, the study measured how TCR beta repertoire diversity changes with age. The donors were divided into four age groups: young (average approximately 16 years), middle-aged (about 41), aged (around 67) and long-lived (around 80). Donors of different ages were randomly distributed across sequencing lanes to avoid experimental bias. For two donors (one aged 18 to 30 and one aged 80 or older), the study analyzed two additional independent replicas of 1 million unique cDNA reads from the same blood draw.

The CDR3 starts with the cysteine, ends with the phenylalanine, and has 14 residues. The retained sequence is limited to the CDR3, 42 bases, with the frame set at the first base. CDR1 and CDR2 were assigned from the germline V gene as SGHTA and FQGTGA. V is shortened by 5 bases, J by 7 bases, and the region joining them spans 17 bases. Library preparation employed 5' RACE. The reads were generated on an Illumina HiSeq 2500. A second PCR of roughly 7 to 12 cycles was run with a J-beta primer mix and a sample-barcoded 5' primer. A template-switch 5' adaptor carrying 12 random nucleotides introduced a unique molecular identifier onto each TCR beta cDNA molecule. At least 2.5 million CDR3-containing paired-end reads were obtained from each sample. First-strand cDNA was synthesized from all RNA with the Mint cDNA synthesis kit, primed by a TRBC-specific oligonucleotide. Following uracil-DNA glycosylase treatment, a first 18-cycle PCR with universal primers M1SS and BC2_uni_R was performed on all cDNA. Per the source publication's procedure: Normalization of each sample was performed by random selection of 1 million high-quality reads, each carrying a distinct molecular identifier. Reads sharing molecular identifiers were discarded rather than binned into consensus sequences. MiTCR, with a Q25 quality threshold and the strictest error-elimination algorithm, was used for CDR3 identification, clonotype clustering and error correction. Lower-bound total TCR beta diversity was estimated with a nonparametric unseen species model using Euler transformation. TCRdb reprocessed the public reads (quality trimming at Q25 with fastp, clone calling with MiXCR) and kept in-frame beta chains. CDR3 protein duplicates are merged, each entry listing the most common genes and DNA. The V and J calls reflect TCRdb's pipeline rather than the authors' work. Counted in this sample were some 860,000 distinct CDR3 sequences; about 56% of them appeared once. Under 30% of the sample rests with the top ten.

Study-level results and caveats: Observed TCR beta diversity correlated strongly with the percentage of naive T cells measured by flow cytometry. Since profiling was done on bulk unsorted PBMCs, naive and antigen-experienced compartments could not be conclusively compared. Estimates of total diversity based on one million sequenced T cells were regarded as lower bounds and as underestimates. Observed TCR beta diversity per million T cells fell roughly linearly with age, and a significant reduction was already apparent by age roughly 40. The CMV infection status of donors was not known, potentially confounding age-related changes in expanded clonotypes. Compared with the aged group, more naive CD4+ T cells, fewer expanded clones and increased TCR diversity were shown by the long-lived group, suggesting age selection.

This receptor was obtained from a man in his forties in good health. Sequencing used blood. The V gene is TRBV7-3 and the J gene is TRBJ1-2; tentative D gene TRBD1, with 6 bases matching. The CDR3 is CASSPTGGRGGYTF. The nucleotide sequence is TGTGCCAGCAGCCCGACTGGGGGGCGGGGTGGCTACACCTTC.